Listed below are T cell receptor beta chains from one sample, sequenced in a study of blood T cell repertoires in COVID-19. Data came from immunoSEQ multiplex PCR; TCRdb stores just in-frame clones and leaves some out. Among more than 90,000 clones listed, 86% were seen once. The specimen was peripheral blood. The receptor source for this set is a man between 65 and 85 years old who had recovered from COVID-19. The CDR3 runs from the conserved cysteine through the conserved F or W. Fields, in order: V gene, clone size, J gene, D gene, CDR3 DNA, CDR3 protein. A D gene is named only where the DNA matches it firmly. Size tells how often a clone was seen (once, few, many) or the class of an expanded clone, and some rows leave it out.

v_call: TRBV7-2
clone_size: few
j_call: TRBJ1-1
d_call: NA
cdr3_nt: TGTGCCAGCAGCTTCGACAGGTGGAACACTGAAGCTTTCTTT
cdr3_aa: CASSFDRWNTEAFF

v_call: TRBV7-2
clone_size: NA
j_call: TRBJ1-5
d_call: TRBD1
cdr3_nt: TGTGCCAGCAGCTTAGAGGGGACAGGGGCCCAGCATTTT
cdr3_aa: CASSLEGTGAQHF

v_call: TRBV19
clone_size: NA
j_call: TRBJ2-2
d_call: NA
cdr3_nt: TGTGCCAGTAGTAAGGAGTGGATCGGGGAGCTGTTTTTT
cdr3_aa: CASSKEWIGELFF

v_call: TRBV5-4
clone_size: NA
j_call: TRBJ2-2
d_call: TRBD2
cdr3_nt: TGTGCCAGCAGCCTAGACACCGGGGGGACCGGGGAGCTGTTTTTT
cdr3_aa: CASSLDTGGTGELFF

v_call: TRBV7-2
clone_size: NA
j_call: TRBJ2-4
d_call: NA
cdr3_nt: TGTGCCAGCAGCATATCGGTAACGGGGGCCAAAAACATTCAGTACTTC
cdr3_aa: CASSISVTGAKNIQYF

v_call: TRBV27
clone_size: NA
j_call: TRBJ1-2
d_call: NA
cdr3_nt: TGTGCCAGCAGTTTTCAGGGCGGTGGCTACACCTTC
cdr3_aa: CASSFQGGGYTF

v_call: TRBV7-9
clone_size: NA
j_call: TRBJ2-5
d_call: NA
cdr3_nt: TGTGCCAGCAGCCATGCTGGTGGGGGGGGGCTCGAGACCCAGTACTTC
cdr3_aa: CASSHAGGGGLETQYF

v_call: TRBV5-6
clone_size: NA
j_call: TRBJ1-4
d_call: NA
cdr3_nt: TGTGCCAGCAGCTTGGATAGCCGGGAAAAACTGTTTTTT
cdr3_aa: CASSLDSREKLFF

v_call: TRBV7-9
clone_size: NA
j_call: TRBJ2-2
d_call: NA
cdr3_nt: TGTGCCAGCAGCTTAGCCGGGAACACCGGGGAGCTGTTTTTT
cdr3_aa: CASSLAGNTGELFF

v_call: TRBV19
clone_size: NA
j_call: TRBJ1-3
d_call: TRBD1
cdr3_nt: TGTGCCAGTACCCCCGGGACAGGGAGGGCTGGAAACACCATATATTTT
cdr3_aa: CASTPGTGRAGNTIYF

v_call: TRBV11-2
clone_size: NA
j_call: TRBJ2-7
d_call: TRBD2
cdr3_nt: TGTGCCAGCAGCTTTAGCGGGGGGATAAGCTACGAGCAGTACTTC
cdr3_aa: CASSFSGGISYEQYF

v_call: TRBV7-2
clone_size: NA
j_call: TRBJ2-5
d_call: TRBD2
cdr3_nt: TGTGCCAGCAGCGCCGGACTAGCGGGAGGGAGAGAGACCCAGTACTTC
cdr3_aa: CASSAGLAGGRETQYF

v_call: TRBV19
clone_size: NA
j_call: TRBJ2-1
d_call: TRBD2
cdr3_nt: TGTGCCAGTAGTCAGGGACTAGCGGGACACAATGAGCAGTTCTTC
cdr3_aa: CASSQGLAGHNEQFF

v_call: TRBV5-4
clone_size: once
j_call: TRBJ2-7
d_call: TRBD1
cdr3_nt: TGTGCCAGCAGCTTGACTCCCGGGACAGCCAACTACGAGCAGTACTTC
cdr3_aa: CASSLTPGTANYEQYF

v_call: TRBV4-2
clone_size: NA
j_call: TRBJ1-2
d_call: TRBD1
cdr3_nt: TGTGCCAGCCAAGGACAGGCCTATGGCTACACCTTC
cdr3_aa: CASQGQAYGYTF

v_call: TRBV27
clone_size: NA
j_call: TRBJ1-1
d_call: NA
cdr3_nt: TGTGCCAGCAAGAAAGGACAGATGAACACTGAAGCTTTCTTT
cdr3_aa: CASKKGQMNTEAFF

v_call: TRBV10-1
clone_size: NA
j_call: TRBJ2-3
d_call: NA
cdr3_nt: TGCGCCAACTTTAATCCGGGATTGGGCACAGATACGCAGTATTTT
cdr3_aa: CANFNPGLGTDTQYF

v_call: TRBV27
clone_size: NA
j_call: TRBJ1-2
d_call: TRBD1
cdr3_nt: TGTGCCAGCAGTTTAGTATCCGGGACAGACGTCTATGGCTACACCTTC
cdr3_aa: CASSLVSGTDVYGYTF

v_call: TRBV7-2
clone_size: NA
j_call: TRBJ2-7
d_call: NA
cdr3_nt: TGTGCCAGCAGCCCGAGACTGGGCTACGAGCAGTACTTC
cdr3_aa: CASSPRLGYEQYF

v_call: TRBV27
clone_size: few
j_call: TRBJ1-6
d_call: NA
cdr3_nt: TGTGCCAGCAGTTTAAGAGGGATCATGAATTCACCCCTCCACTTT
cdr3_aa: CASSLRGIMNSPLHF

v_call: TRBV10-1
clone_size: NA
j_call: TRBJ2-5
d_call: TRBD2
cdr3_nt: TGCGCCAGCAGTGAGAGACTAGCGGAGCCCCAGTACTTC
cdr3_aa: CASSERLAEPQYF

v_call: TRBV2
clone_size: once
j_call: TRBJ1-3
d_call: NA
cdr3_nt: TGTGCCAGCAGGGACACTTTAGGCTCTGGAAACACCATATATTTT
cdr3_aa: CASRDTLGSGNTIYF

v_call: TRBV2
clone_size: NA
j_call: TRBJ1-1
d_call: NA
cdr3_nt: TGTGCCAGCAGTGCCCGCACAGCCATGATGACTGAAGCTTTCTTT
cdr3_aa: CASSARTAMMTEAFF

v_call: TRBV28
clone_size: NA
j_call: TRBJ2-7
d_call: TRBD1
cdr3_nt: TGTGCCAGCAGTTTAATCCGGGACAGTAACGAGCAGTACTTC
cdr3_aa: CASSLIRDSNEQYF

v_call: TRBV7-2
clone_size: NA
j_call: TRBJ2-3
d_call: TRBD1
cdr3_nt: TGTGCCAGCAGCTTTGCAGGGGGCCGAGCAGATACGCAGTATTTT
cdr3_aa: CASSFAGGRADTQYF

v_call: TRBV3-1/TRBV3-2
clone_size: NA
j_call: TRBJ1-6
d_call: NA
cdr3_nt: TGTGCCAGCAGCCCTGTTAATTCACCCCTCCACTTT
cdr3_aa: CASSPVNSPLHF

v_call: TRBV15
clone_size: NA
j_call: TRBJ2-7
d_call: TRBD2
cdr3_nt: TGTGCCACCAGCTGGGGGGGAAGGGCCTACGAGCAGTACTTC
cdr3_aa: CATSWGGRAYEQYF

v_call: TRBV29-1
clone_size: NA
j_call: TRBJ2-3
d_call: TRBD2
cdr3_nt: TGCAGCGTGGGAGGGTCGAACACAGATACGCAGTATTTT
cdr3_aa: CSVGGSNTDTQYF

v_call: TRBV7-2
clone_size: NA
j_call: TRBJ2-7
d_call: NA
cdr3_nt: TGTGCCAGCAGCCCAGATGGTACCCGGAGGGACCAGTACTTC
cdr3_aa: CASSPDGTRRDQYF

v_call: TRBV5-4
clone_size: NA
j_call: TRBJ2-1
d_call: NA
cdr3_nt: TGTGCCAGCAGCTTGGTTGGAGATGAGCAGTTCTTC
cdr3_aa: CASSLVGDEQFF

v_call: TRBV7-2
clone_size: NA
j_call: TRBJ2-7
d_call: TRBD2
cdr3_nt: TGTGCCAGCAGCTTACGAGCGGGAGGGCCGGGTGAGCAGTACTTC
cdr3_aa: CASSLRAGGPGEQYF

v_call: TRBV9
clone_size: NA
j_call: TRBJ2-3
d_call: TRBD2
cdr3_nt: TGTGCCAGCACCTGGAGCGGGAGGGCGGGGACAGATACGCAGTATTTT
cdr3_aa: CASTWSGRAGTDTQYF

v_call: TRBV25-1
clone_size: NA
j_call: TRBJ2-7
d_call: TRBD2
cdr3_nt: TGTGCCAGCAGGCCCACCCACGGACTAGCGGGAGGGTACGAGCAGTACTTC
cdr3_aa: CASRPTHGLAGGYEQYF